Shown below are 28 T cell receptor beta chains from a single sample sequenced in a study of identical twins. TCRdb reanalysed the 5' RACE reads using MiXCR and keeps one entry per CDR3 protein. The sample contains about 520,000 distinct CDR3 sequences, 20% to 25% of which appear only once. This same sample was also taken into another study, of T cells expressing NK-cell markers.

Sequences were obtained from CD4+ T cells sorted from blood. Receptors originate from a woman between 18 and 30 years old in good health.

The V call is TRBV29-1, the J call TRBJ2-5; D call uncertain. From germline, CDR1 is SQVTM and CDR2 ANQGSEA. This CDR3 contains 12 residues. With 0 bases removed from V and 5 bases from J, the gap between germline ends came to 7 bases. The CDR3 DNA reads TGCAGCGTTGAAGAATTGGGGGAGACCCAGTACTTC. This codes for CSVEELGETQYF. The full variable domain, rest sourced from reference TRBV29-1 and TRBJ2-5, is SAVISQKPSRDICQRGTSLTIQCQVDSQVTMMFWYRQQPGQSLTLIATANQGSEATYESGFVIDKFPISRPNLTFSTLTVSNMSPEDSSIYLCSVEELGETQYFGPGTRLLVL.

The chain carries TRBV12-3 or TRBV12-4 and TRBJ2-1, with 13 bases identical to TRBD2. J lost 6 bases, V lost 6 bases, and 5 bases had no gene match. The CDR3 is made up of 15 amino acids. The CDR3 protein is CASRQLAGGFNEQFF. The CDR3 nucleotides read TGTGCCAGCAGACAACTAGCGGGGGGGTTCAATGAGCAGTTCTTC.

CDR3 residues: CAIGATRGATWETQYF. The CDR3 DNA reads TGTGCCATCGGTGCGACTAGGGGGGCAACGTGGGAGACCCAGTACTTC. V and J are TRBV5-6 and TRBJ2-5; D tentatively fits TRBD1 or TRBD2 (6 bases each). Trimming took 9 bases from V and 5 from J, leaving 26 bases between them. This CDR3 is built from 16 residues. Germline CDR1 reads SGHDT; CDR2 reads YYEEEE.

This clonotype was seen only a few times. This sequence joins TRBV6-5 and TRBJ2-7; D might be TRBD1 (5 bases). The germline gives CDR1 MNHEY, CDR2 SVGAGI. V lost 2 bases and J lost 6, with 17 bases in between. The CDR3 spans 15 residues. CDR3 nucleotides: TGTGCCAGCAGTTACGGGTGGGGCGAGAGGTCCGAGCAGTACTTC. It specifies CASSYGWGERSEQYF.

J is TRBJ1-4 and V is TRBV12-3 or TRBV12-4; no clear D. The ends were cut back, 6 bases at V and 4 bases at J, with 9 bases in the middle. The CDR3 has 13 amino acids. This CDR3 reads CASSRAFNEKLFF. CDR3 coding DNA: TGTGCCAGCAGCCGGGCGTTTAATGAAAAACTGTTTTTT.

The chain has TRBV12-3 or TRBV12-4 and TRBJ1-1, with 7 positions matching TRBD1. The ends lost 7 bases at V and 0 bases at J; junction bases unmatched: 17. The CDR3 loop spans 18 amino acids. CDR3 region: CASTKSAGTERMNTEAFF. The CDR3 bases are TGTGCCAGCACCAAAAGCGCCGGGACAGAGAGGATGAACACTGAAGCTTTCTTT.

Only a few counts were recorded for this clonotype. This chain links TRBV7-9 with TRBJ2-1; unclear D gene. With 6 bases removed from V and 3 bases from J, the gap between germline ends came to 12 bases. The CDR3 has 14 amino acids. Germline V gene data show CDR1 as SEHNR and CDR2 as FQNEAQ (reference sequence). The CDR3 is CASRPTAIYNEQFF. CDR3 DNA: TGTGCCAGCAGGCCCACAGCGATCTACAATGAGCAGTTCTTC. Using reference TRBV7-9 and TRBJ2-1 for the parts outside the CDR3, the full variable domain is DTGVSQNPRHKITKRGQNVTFRCDPISEHNRLYWYRQTLGQGPEFLTYFQNEAQLEKSRLLSDRFSAERPKGSFSTLEIQRTEQGDSAMYLCASRPTAIYNEQFFGPGTRLTVL.

This clonotype was observed many times. V and J are TRBV20-1 and TRBJ2-7; D is uncertain. Trimming cost V 5 bases and J 1 base, with 12 bases left between them. In germline, CDR1 is DFQATT, CDR2 SNEGSKA (reference sequence). The CDR3 totals 13 residues. CDR3: CSAPIDHSYEQYF. The CDR3 DNA reads TGCAGTGCTCCGATAGACCATTCCTACGAGCAGTACTTC.

The chain recombines TRBV10-2 with TRBJ2-7; 10 nucleotides line up with TRBD2. V gave up 2 bases and J gave up 5 bases; unmatched junction bases: 3. The CDR3 has 14 amino acids. Germline V gene sequence: CDR1 WSHSY, CDR2 SAAADI. The CDR3: CASSETSGAHEQYF. In nucleotides, the CDR3 is TGCGCCAGCAGTGAGACTAGCGGGGCCCACGAGCAGTACTTC.

V is TRBV5-1 and J is TRBJ2-5, with D perhaps matching TRBD1 (5 bases). CDR1 and CDR2 (germline): SGHRS, YFSETQ. This CDR3 comprises 15 residues. V was trimmed by 1 base and J by 5 bases, leaving 15 bases between them. The CDR3: CASSLWGSSIETQYF. The CDR3 nucleotides are TGCGCCAGCAGCTTGTGGGGCAGTAGTATCGAGACCCAGTACTTC.

The rearrangement links TRBV4-2 to TRBJ2-5, with a possible D match to TRBD1 (6 bases). Germline V CDR1 and CDR2: LGHNA, YNFKEQ. Trimming took 5 bases from V and 5 from J, leaving 12 bases between them. CDR3 length: 13 amino acids. CDR3: CASSAERGETQYF. In nucleotides, the CDR3 is TGTGCCAGCAGCGCAGAGAGGGGGGAGACCCAGTACTTC.

This clonotype was detected a few times. This chain connects TRBV20-1 to TRBJ2-1; TRBD1 or TRBD2 may be the D gene (6 bases each). Germline V CDR1 and CDR2: DFQATT, SNEGSKA (reference sequence). Trimming took off 0 bases at V and 9 bases at J, with 18 bases between the two ends. The CDR3 runs 15 residues. The CDR3, as DNA: TGCAGTGCTAGAGATCGGGGGCGCCACGGCAGTGAGCAGTTCTTC. It is translated as CSARDRGRHGSEQFF.

CDR3 region: CSVEFVRGTRANEQYF. The CDR3 nucleotides read TGCAGCGTTGAATTCGTTCGAGGGACAAGGGCCAACGAGCAGTACTTC. The rearrangement joins TRBV29-1 to TRBJ2-7; perhaps TRBD1 as D (6 bases). The CDR3 is 16 amino acids. CDR1 and CDR2 (germline): SQVTM, ANQGSEA. Trimming left V 2 bases short and J 5 bases short, with 22 bases between.

This clonotype was detected many times. The chain combines TRBV29-1 with TRBJ1-1; D remains ambiguous. Trimming pared 7 bases from V and 3 bases from J, leaving 12 bases between. This CDR3 is 12 amino acids long. CDR1 is SQVTM and CDR2 is ANQGSEA in the germline V gene. CDR3 bases: TGCAGCGCCGGACGGATGTACACTGAAGCTTTCTTT. It encodes CSAGRMYTEAFF.

The V and J genes are TRBV7-9 and TRBJ1-5; D not resolved. There are 15 residues in the CDR3. V was shortened by 5 bases and J by 0 bases, with 11 bases between the two germline ends. CDR1 and CDR2 from the germline V gene are SEHNR and FQNEAQ (reference sequence). CDR3 in DNA: TGTGCCAGCAGCCCCACCGGCACTAGCAATCAGCCCCAGCATTTT. Amino acids: CASSPTGTSNQPQHF.

This clonotype was found a few times. The chain is built from TRBV12-3 or TRBV12-4 and TRBJ2-1, with D unclear. The germline V and J ends were trimmed by 8 bases and 2 bases, with 22 bases remaining between them. The CDR3 has 17 amino acids. CDR3 nucleotides: TGTGCCAGCCGGTTGATGGTGACCGGCTTAGCCTACAATGAGCAGTTCTTC. Residues: CASRLMVTGLAYNEQFF.

The chain carries TRBV20-1 and TRBJ2-3; weak D call: TRBD2 (6 bases). This CDR3 contains 15 residues. CDR1 and CDR2 (germline): DFQATT, SNEGSKA (reference sequence). The germline V and J ends were trimmed by 1 base and 1 base, with 12 bases remaining between them. DNA of the CDR3: TGCAGTGCTAGAGTTAAGGGAGGCCGCACAGATACGCAGTATTTT. Its translation is CSARVKGGRTDTQYF.

The chain recombines TRBV7-2 with TRBJ2-1; D call uncertain. The V and J ends lost 5 bases and 5 bases respectively, with 16 bases between them. Per germline, CDR1 SGHTA and CDR2 FQGNSA. The CDR3 length is 15 residues. CDR3 bases: TGTGCCAGCAGCCTCACAATACGAACAAACAATGAGCAGTTCTTC. It yields the protein CASSLTIRTNNEQFF.

This clonotype was picked up a small number of times. V is TRBV6-1 and J is TRBJ2-7; TRBD1 matches 8 bases. This CDR3 is built from 15 residues. The trim removed 2 bases at V and 2 bases at J, leaving 5 bases unmatched. CDR1 MNHNS and CDR2 SASEGT come from the germline V gene. This CDR3 is CASSEYPGGTYEQYF. CDR3 sequence (DNA): TGTGCCAGCAGTGAATACCCAGGGGGCACCTACGAGCAGTACTTC.

The chain carries TRBV7-2 and TRBJ2-3; D may be TRBD1 or TRBD2 (5 bases each). Germline loops: CDR1 SGHTA, CDR2 FQGNSA. Trimming took off 5 bases at V and 2 bases at J, with 11 bases between the two ends. The CDR3 has 14 residues. The CDR3 here is CASSLVGTTDTQYF. CDR3 DNA sequence: TGTGCCAGCAGCCTGGTTGGGACCACAGATACGCAGTATTTT.

This clonotype was counted a few times. The chain joins TRBV20-1 to TRBJ2-7; TRBD2 matches 16 bases. This CDR3 has 15 amino acids. Per the germline V gene, CDR1 is DFQATT and CDR2 is SNEGSKA (reference sequence). V was pared by 6 bases and J by 2 bases, with 4 bases of the junction left unmatched. CDR3 DNA: TGCAGTGCCCGGGGACTAGCGGGAGGGCCCTACGAGCAGTACTTC. Translation: CSARGLAGGPYEQYF.

The chain carries TRBV6-1 and TRBJ2-7, with 9 bases identical to TRBD1. Germline V CDR1 and CDR2: MNHNS, SASEGT. There are 13 residues in the CDR3. J lost 7 bases, V lost 4 bases, and 5 bases had no gene match. DNA for the CDR3: TGTGCCAGCAGTGCCCGGGACAGGGATGAGCAGTACTTC. Protein product: CASSARDRDEQYF.

The rearrangement uses TRBV5-1 and TRBJ2-2, with D perhaps TRBD1 (5 bases). Germline loops: CDR1 SGHRS, CDR2 YFSETQ. This CDR3 contains 15 residues. Trimming shortened V by 1 base and J by 5 bases, and 12 bases separated the two germline ends. CDR3 sequence (DNA): TGCGCCAGCAGCTTGACCGACAGACAGACCGGGGAGCTGTTTTTT. Amino acids: CASSLTDRQTGELFF.

This clonotype was counted only a few times. CDR3 sequence (DNA): TGTGCCAGCAGCCACCGACTAGCGGGAGTTCGAGAGCAGTTCTTC. This codes for CASSHRLAGVREQFF. The chain joins TRBV12-3 or TRBV12-4 to TRBJ2-1; TRBD2 agrees at 12 bases. The CDR3 runs 15 residues. The V segment lost 6 bases and the J segment 10 bases; nucleotides outside the gene matches: 10.

This clonotype has at least ten counts. The chain uses TRBV6-1 and TRBJ2-7, with TRBD2 identical over 11 bases. The CDR3 length is 18 residues. V lost 6 bases and J lost 0; bases outside the gene matches: 13. The germline V gene has CDR1 MNHNS and CDR2 SASEGT. The CDR3 coding sequence is TGTGCCAGCAGGAGCCTAGCGGGAGGACCCCCTAGCTCCTACGAGCAGTACTTC. The encoded protein is CASRSLAGGPPSSYEQYF.

This clonotype was seen a handful of times. The chain has TRBV7-9 and TRBJ2-7, with 8 bases lining up with TRBD2. CDR3 length: 14 amino acids. In germline, CDR1 is SEHNR, CDR2 FQNEAQ (reference sequence). With V trimmed by 8 bases and J by 1 base, 7 bases remained unmatched. CDR3 bases: TGTGCCAGCTCGGAACTAGCGGAGTCCTACGAGCAGTACTTC. The encoded protein is CASSELAESYEQYF.

The chain carries TRBV7-9 and TRBJ2-7; 7 bases line up with TRBD1. Unmatched junction bases numbered 5, after V lost 6 bases and J lost 3 bases. CDR1 and CDR2 (germline): SEHNR, FQNEAQ (reference sequence). The CDR3 contains 13 residues. The CDR3 nucleotides read TGTGCCAGCAGACTAGGGACAGACTACGAGCAGTACTTC. Encoded protein: CASRLGTDYEQYF.

The chain carries TRBV20-1 and TRBJ2-1; D uncertain. V was clipped by 6 bases and J by 5 bases, with 17 bases between them. Germline values: CDR1 DFQATT, CDR2 SNEGSKA (reference sequence). The CDR3 sequence is 14 residues long. CDR3 region: CSATPIALNNEQFF. For the CDR3, the DNA is TGCAGTGCCACCCCAATCGCCTTGAACAATGAGCAGTTCTTC.